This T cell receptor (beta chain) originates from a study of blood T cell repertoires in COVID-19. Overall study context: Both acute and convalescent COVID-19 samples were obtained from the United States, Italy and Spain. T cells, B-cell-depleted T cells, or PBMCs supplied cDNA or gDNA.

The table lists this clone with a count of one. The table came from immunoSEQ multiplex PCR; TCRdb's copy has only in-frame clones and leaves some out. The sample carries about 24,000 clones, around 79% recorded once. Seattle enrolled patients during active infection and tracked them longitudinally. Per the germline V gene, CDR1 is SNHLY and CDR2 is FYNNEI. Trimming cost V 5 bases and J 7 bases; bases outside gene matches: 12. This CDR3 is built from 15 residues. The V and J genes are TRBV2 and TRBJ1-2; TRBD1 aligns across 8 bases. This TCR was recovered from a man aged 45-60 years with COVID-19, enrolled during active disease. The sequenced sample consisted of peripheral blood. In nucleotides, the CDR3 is TGTGCCAGCAGTCCAGCCGGACAGGGAGTTTCTGGCTACACCTTC. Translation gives CASSPAGQGVSGYTF.